Sequencing of this T cell receptor (beta chain) was carried out in a study of OX40 agonist ivuxolimab in advanced cancers. Turning to the study itself: Ivuxolimab was delivered to patients intravenously every 2 weeks at doses spanning 0.01 to 10 mg/kg.

The data were produced by immunoSEQ multiplex PCR, yet TCRdb's version contains in-frame clones alone and is incomplete. The table shows tens of thousands of clones, with around 86% occurring only once. At cycle 4 day 1, cycle 7 day 1, and baseline, blood was sampled. CDR1 and CDR2 (germline): SGHTA, FQGNSA. The trim removed 5 bases at V and 4 bases at J, leaving 2 bases unmatched. The CDR3 is 13 residues long. J is TRBJ1-5 and V is TRBV7-2; 7 nucleotides match TRBD1. This clonotype was sampled from an adult with an advanced solid tumor such as melanoma, head and neck, liver or kidney cancer. The sample here was CD4+ or CD8+ T cells sorted from blood, taken in a trial of the OX40 agonist ivuxolimab. The CDR3 region has the DNA TGTGCCAGCAGCCAGACAGGGAATCAGCCCCAGCATTTT. Its protein product is CASSQTGNQPQHF.